Listed below are T cell receptor beta chains from one sample, sequenced in a study of tumor-infiltrating lymphocytes in oesophageal squamous cell carcinoma. TCRdb used MiXCR to reprocess the PCR reads, holding one entry per CDR3 protein. The sample lists 16,000 or so distinct CDR3 sequences; around 44% were seen once. Sequencing input: esophageal tumor tissue. All receptors come from a male donor with esophageal squamous cell carcinoma. The CDR3 runs from the conserved cysteine through the conserved F or W. The D gene is left open where the match is weak. Not every row has a clone size; where given, it reads once, few, many or a size class.

D	V	J	size	CDR3	DNA
TRBD1	TRBV11-2	TRBJ2-2	many	CASTSLGQGDPTGELFF	TGTGCCAGCACCAGTCTAGGACAGGGGGACCCCACCGGGGAGCTGTTTTTT
.	TRBV7-2	TRBJ2-1	few	CASSLERTYPPYNEQFF	TGTGCCAGCAGCTTGGAAAGGACTTACCCGCCCTACAATGAGCAGTTCTTC
TRBD2	TRBV3-1	TRBJ2-3	.	CASSHGLATPGDTQYF	TGTGCCAGCAGCCACGGACTAGCGACACCTGGGGATACGCAGTATTTT
TRBD1	TRBV27	TRBJ2-1	many	CASRNRGRFYNEQFF	TGTGCCAGCAGGAACAGGGGGCGTTTCTACAATGAGCAGTTCTTC
.	TRBV6-6	TRBJ2-6	.	CASTAIEGSGANVLTF	TGTGCCAGCACCGCGATCGAGGGGTCTGGGGCCAACGTCCTGACTTTC
TRBD2	TRBV7-3	TRBJ2-3	few	CASSPGVGGGADTQYF	TGTGCCAGCAGCCCCGGGGTGGGCGGGGGGGCAGATACGCAGTATTTT
TRBD2	TRBV10-3	TRBJ2-1	many	CAIGAGLAGGSSYNEQFF	TGTGCCATCGGGGCCGGACTAGCGGGAGGGAGCTCCTACAATGAGCAGTTCTTC
.	TRBV6-1	TRBJ1-2	medium-sized	CASGGGYYGYTF	TGTGCCAGCGGTGGGGGTTACTATGGCTACACCTTC
.	TRBV24-1	TRBJ2-2	few	CATRGTQNTGELFF	TGTGCCACCAGAGGGACTCAGAACACCGGGGAGCTGTTTTTT
.	TRBV27	TRBJ2-1	.	CASSSGTSSYEQFF	TGTGCCAGCAGTTCCGGGACAAGCTCCTACGAGCAGTTCTTC
.	TRBV10-1	TRBJ2-1	many	CASSDRGNEQFF	TGCGCCAGCAGTGACAGGGGCAATGAGCAGTTCTTC
TRBD1	TRBV11-3	TRBJ1-2	.	CASSLGGAGGYGYTF	TGTGCCAGCAGCTTAGGGGGGGCAGGGGGCTACGGCTACACCTTC
.	TRBV10-3	TRBJ2-5	medium-sized	CAISESTRETQYF	TGTGCCATCAGTGAGTCGACGAGGGAGACCCAGTACTTC
.	TRBV11-2	TRBJ2-2	.	CASSLGSGVAGELFF	TGTGCCAGCAGCTTAGGGTCGGGAGTAGCCGGGGAGCTGTTTTTT
.	TRBV11-2	TRBJ1-5	many	CASSSELGSNQPQHF	TGTGCCAGCAGCTCAGAGCTGGGTAGCAATCAGCCCCAGCATTTT
.	TRBV7-9	TRBJ2-5	once	CASSVFGFRGETQYF	TGTGCCAGCAGCGTATTTGGGTTTAGGGGAGAGACCCAGTACTTC
.	TRBV19	TRBJ2-3	.	CASSIDLGGGTDTQYF	TGTGCCAGTAGTATAGATCTCGGGGGCGGCACAGATACGCAGTATTTT
.	TRBV7-2	TRBJ2-3	.	CASSLNGNTDTQYF	TGTGCCAGCAGCTTAAATGGGAACACAGATACGCAGTATTTT
TRBD2	TRBV12-3/TRBV12-4	TRBJ2-3	.	CASSQTSGGANTQYF	TGTGCCAGCAGTCAGACTAGCGGGGGGGCTAATACGCAGTATTTT
.	TRBV7-6	TRBJ2-2	.	CASSQGGTDPNTGELFF	TGTGCCAGCAGCCAAGGGGGTACAGATCCGAACACCGGGGAGCTGTTTTTT
.	TRBV28	TRBJ2-7	.	CASSTEYEQYF	TGTGCCAGCAGTACAGAGTACGAGCAGTACTTC
TRBD1	TRBV6-6	TRBJ2-7	many	CASSYLLQGHVEQYF	TGTGCCAGCAGTTACCTCTTACAGGGGCATGTTGAGCAGTACTTC
TRBD1	TRBV7-2	TRBJ1-6	.	CASSRDRNSPLHF	TGTGCCAGCAGCCGGGACAGAAATTCACCCCTCCACTTT
TRBD2	TRBV20-1	TRBJ2-5	few	CSATSGGGEQYF	TGCAGTGCTACTAGCGGGGGGGGTGAGCAGTACTTC
.	TRBV7-3	TRBJ1-4	medium-sized	CASSTRTATNGKLFF	TGTGCCAGCAGCACACGGACAGCCACAAATGGAAAACTGTTTTTT
.	TRBV7-6	TRBJ2-1	.	CASSLIGSPLHF	TGTGCCAGCAGCTTAATTGGTTCACCCCTCCACTTC
.	TRBV6-1	TRBJ2-7	.	CASRTQLYEQYF	TGTGCCAGCAGGACCCAGCTCTACGAGCAGTACTTC
.	TRBV7-3	TRBJ2-3	many	CASSLQVTGELYF	TGTGCCAGCAGCTTACAGGTTACCGGGGAGCTGTATTTT
TRBD1	TRBV7-3	TRBJ2-2	once	CASSTRQGANTGELFF	TGTGCCAGCAGCACCCGACAGGGTGCGAACACCGGGGAGCTGTTTTTT
TRBD2	TRBV7-3	TRBJ2-3	.	CASSSQVQRGGTDTQYF	TGTGCCAGCAGCTCGCAGGTGCAGCGGGGAGGCACAGATACGCAGTATTTT
.	TRBV7-3	TRBJ2-2	medium-sized	CASSLGLAHTGELFF	TGTGCCAGCAGCTTAGGTCTAGCACACACCGGGGAGCTGTTTTTT
TRBD1	TRBV7-2	TRBJ2-3	few	CASSLVGTGGFTDTQYF	TGTGCCAGCAGCTTAGTTGGGACAGGGGGTTTCACAGATACGCAGTATTTT
.	TRBV12-5	TRBJ2-3	.	CASGSGGYSTDTQYF	TGTGCTAGTGGTTCCGGTGGATATAGCACAGATACGCAGTATTTT
.	TRBV7-3	TRBJ2-3	.	CASSLIGGNTDTQYF	TGTGCCAGCAGCTTAATTGGTGGGAACACAGATACGCAGTATTTT
.	TRBV7-6	TRBJ2-7	.	CASSLAPGYEQYF	TGTGCCAGCAGCTTAGCGCCGGGTTACGAGCAGTACTTC
TRBD2	TRBV6-5	TRBJ2-3	.	CASSEEAGGVDTQYF	TGTGCCAGCAGTGAGGAAGCGGGAGGGGTAGATACGCAGTATTTT
.	TRBV19	TRBJ1-2	many	CASSTPGTQGYTF	TGTGCCAGTAGTACCCCCGGGACACAAGGCTACACCTTC
TRBD2	TRBV7-6	TRBJ2-7	.	CASSSTLAGAEQYF	TGTGCCAGCAGCTCTACACTAGCGGGAGCCGAGCAGTACTTC
.	TRBV7-2	TRBJ2-5	.	CASTRTTDRIEQYF	TGTGCCAGCACTAGGACTACCGATAGGATAGAGCAGTACTTC
TRBD2	TRBV2	TRBJ2-3	many	CAMGTSGRTDTQYF	TGTGCCATGGGGACTAGCGGGAGAACAGATACGCAGTATTTT
.	TRBV6-1	TRBJ1-1	.	CATHPPVWNTEAFF	TGTGCCACACATCCCCCGGTTTGGAACACTGAAGCTTTCTTT
TRBD2	TRBV6-1	TRBJ2-1	.	CASSDDLGIYSTSAQDNEQFF	TGTGCCAGCAGTGATGATCTAGGGATCTACTCCACTAGCGCACAAGACAATGAGCAGTTCTTC
TRBD1	TRBV5-6	TRBJ2-5	many	CASSLWGTDQETQYF	TGTGCCAGCAGCTTGTGGGGGACAGATCAAGAGACCCAGTACTTC
.	TRBV7-6	TRBJ2-3	.	CASSLDRRDGRTDTQYF	TGTGCCAGCAGCTTAGACAGGCGGGATGGCCGCACAGATACGCAGTATTTT
.	TRBV14	TRBJ2-7	many	CASSQGGAREQYF	TGTGCCAGCAGCCAAGGGGGGGCACGCGAGCAGTACTTC
.	TRBV7-9	TRBJ2-5	many	CASSLEVGLRPQETQYF	TGTGCCAGCAGCTTAGAGGTTGGGCTACGGCCCCAAGAGACCCAGTACTTC
TRBD1	TRBV7-2	TRBJ2-7	.	CASSFRDRGNEQYF	TGTGCCAGCAGCTTCCGGGACAGAGGCAACGAGCAGTACTTC
.	TRBV13	TRBJ2-7	.	CASSSRTSYEQYF	TGTGCCAGCAGCTCGCGAACCTCCTACGAGCAGTACTTC
.	TRBV12-3/TRBV12-4	TRBJ1-4	many	CASRPSQGLDEKLFF	TGTGCCAGCAGACCTTCACAGGGTTTGGACGAAAAACTGTTTTTT
.	TRBV11-2	TRBJ1-5	.	CASTIGRGASVGNQPQHF	TGTGCCAGCACCATCGGACGGGGGGCATCGGTTGGCAATCAGCCCCAGCATTTT
TRBD1	TRBV24-1	TRBJ2-3	.	CATSDTTGGAFGTDTQYF	TGTGCCACCAGTGATACGACAGGGGGCGCCTTTGGCACAGATACGCAGTATTTT
TRBD2	TRBV6-8	TRBJ2-1	.	CASSYGLASYNEQFF	TGTGCCAGCAGTTACGGACTAGCCTCCTACAATGAGCAGTTCTTC
.	TRBV5-1	TRBJ2-7	many	CASSGGTVASYEQYF	TGCGCCAGCAGTGGGGGGACGGTGGCCTCCTACGAGCAGTACTTC
TRBD2	TRBV7-8	TRBJ2-1	few	CASSLLAGNYNEQFF	TGTGCCAGCAGCCTTCTAGCGGGGAACTACAATGAGCAGTTCTTC
.	TRBV7-2	TRBJ2-3	.	CASSSPGTSSGVLDTQYF	TGTGCCAGCAGCTCGCCCGGGACTTCTTCGGGGGTTTTAGATACGCAGTATTTT
TRBD1	TRBV5-1	TRBJ2-5	.	CASSSPGQGTDTQYF	TGCGCCAGCAGCTCCCCGGGACAGGGAACAGATACGCAGTACTTC
.	TRBV4-1	TRBJ2-1	.	CASSQDLQGGYNEQFF	TGCGCCAGCAGCCAGGACTTGCAGGGGGGCTACAATGAGCAGTTCTTC
TRBD1	TRBV5-6	TRBJ1-1	.	CASSATGGTEAFF	TGTGCCAGCAGCGCCACAGGGGGCACTGAAGCTTTCTTT
.	TRBV7-9	TRBJ2-3	.	CASSLVPSTDTQYF	TGTGCCAGCAGCTTAGTCCCGAGCACAGATACGCAGTATTTT